This T cell receptor beta chain was observed in a study of CD8+CD57+ T cells in acquired aplastic anemia. CD8+CD57+ cell expansion, shown by flow cytometry, had occurred in the patients selected for sequencing. Everyone among the patients had severe acquired aplastic anemia. The V gene's germline CDR1 is MGHRA and CDR2 YSYEKL. This CDR3 spans 14 amino acids. Trimming stripped 8 bases from V and 11 bases from J, with 23 bases between. This clonotype was seen a handful of times. CDR3 and TCR beta VDJ profiling relied on genomic DNA as the template. TCRdb fed the reads into MiXCR, producing one record per CDR3 protein. Of 270,000 or so distinct CDR3 sequences detected, 70% to 85% appear once; the ten largest clones hold 40% to 55%.

This chain joins TRBV4-1 and TRBJ2-3, with D perhaps TRBD1 or TRBD2 (6 bases each). Specimen: sorted CD4+, CD8+, or CD8+CD57+ T cells (not recorded which) from PBMCs. The clonotype originates from a human donor with aplastic anemia. The CDR3 is CASHPSWGDNEQYF. CDR3 coding DNA: TGCGCCAGCCATCCGTCGTGGGGGGACAATGAGCAGTATTTT.